This TCR beta chain was profiled in a study of blood T cell repertoires in COVID-19. Trimming removed 6 bases from V and 0 bases from J; junction bases left unmatched: 5. There are 15 residues in the CDR3. CDR1 SGHAT and CDR2 FQNNGV come from the germline V gene. TCRdb's copy holds only in-frame clones and misses some; the assay was immunoSEQ multiplex PCR. This table has more than 200,000 clones, over 80% appearing once. The sequenced sample consisted of peripheral blood. The chain joins TRBV11-2 to TRBJ2-1, with TRBD1 matching over 7 bases. The TCR sequence derives from a man aged 40-49 years with acute or convalescent COVID-19. Written as DNA, the CDR3 is TGTGCCAGCAGGAGGACAGGTAGCTCCTACAATGAGCAGTTCTTC. Translation gives CASRRTGSSYNEQFF. Using reference TRBV11-2 and TRBJ2-1 for the parts outside the CDR3, the full variable domain is EAGVAQSPRYKIIEKRQSVAFWCNPISGHATLYWYQQILGQGPKLLIQFQNNGVVDDSQLPKDRFSAERLKGVDSTLKIQPAKLEDSAVYLCASRRTGSSYNEQFFGPGTRLTVL.